A single sample is the source of the 2 T cell receptor beta chains below, sequenced in a study of cytomegalovirus exposure and HLA in healthy donors. The PCR employed 60 Vbeta primers together with 13 Jbeta primers. The repertoire was sequenced with immunoSEQ multiplex PCR; TCRdb's copy has only in-frame clones and lacks some. The table for this sample gives more than 75,000 clones. Sequencing used PBMCs. Receptors originate from a man aged 45 to 65 in good health and CMV-seropositive.

V usage is TRBV19 and J usage is TRBJ1-1, with 8 bases lining up with TRBD1. This CDR3 spans 14 amino acids. Per the germline V gene, CDR1 is LNHDA and CDR2 is SQIVND (reference sequence). The trim removed 4 bases at V and 1 base at J, leaving 2 bases unmatched. CDR3 DNA: TGTGCCAGTAGTACAGACAGGGGGAACACTGAAGCTTTCTTT. Encoded protein: CASSTDRGNTEAFF.

This sequence joins TRBV2 and TRBJ2-7; D gene uncertain. The CDR3 runs to 14 residues. Trimming cost V 4 bases and J 3 bases, with 13 bases left between them. Germline-derived CDR1 and CDR2 are SNHLY and FYNNEI. CDR3 in amino acids: CASSGGRSFYEQYF. CDR3 DNA sequence: TGTGCCAGCAGTGGCGGCCGGAGTTTCTACGAGCAGTACTTC.